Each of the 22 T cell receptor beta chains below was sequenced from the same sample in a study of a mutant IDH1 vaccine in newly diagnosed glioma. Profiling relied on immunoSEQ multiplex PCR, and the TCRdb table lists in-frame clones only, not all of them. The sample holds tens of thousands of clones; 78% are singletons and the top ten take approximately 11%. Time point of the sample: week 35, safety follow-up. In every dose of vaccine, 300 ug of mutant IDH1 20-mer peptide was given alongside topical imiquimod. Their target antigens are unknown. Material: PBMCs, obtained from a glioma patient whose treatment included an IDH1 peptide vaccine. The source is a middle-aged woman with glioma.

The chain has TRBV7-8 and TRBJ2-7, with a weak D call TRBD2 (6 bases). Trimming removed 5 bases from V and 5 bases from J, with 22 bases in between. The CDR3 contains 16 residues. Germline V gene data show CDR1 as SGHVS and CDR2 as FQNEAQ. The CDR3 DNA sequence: TGTGCCAGCAGCCCCCCCTTGCGGCTGGGGGGAAACGAGCAGTACTTC. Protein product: CASSPPLRLGGNEQYF. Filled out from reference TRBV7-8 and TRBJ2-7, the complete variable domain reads GAGVSQSPRYKVAKRGQDVALRCDPISGHVSLFWYQQALGQGPEFLTYFQNEAQLDKSGLPSDRFFAERPEGSVSTLKIQRTQQEDSAVYLCASSPPLRLGGNEQYFGPGTRLTVT.

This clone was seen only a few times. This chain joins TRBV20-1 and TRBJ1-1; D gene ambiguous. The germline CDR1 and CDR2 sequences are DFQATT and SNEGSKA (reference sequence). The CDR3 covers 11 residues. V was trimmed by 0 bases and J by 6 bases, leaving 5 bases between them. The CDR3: CSARDWAEAFF. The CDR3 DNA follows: TGCAGTGCTAGAGATTGGGCTGAAGCTTTCTTT.

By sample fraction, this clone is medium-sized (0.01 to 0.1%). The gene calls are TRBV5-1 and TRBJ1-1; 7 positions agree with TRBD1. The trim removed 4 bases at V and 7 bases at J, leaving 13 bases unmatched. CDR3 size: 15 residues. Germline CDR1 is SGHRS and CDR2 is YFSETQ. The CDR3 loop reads CASSVEQGQSVEAFF. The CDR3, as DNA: TGCGCCAGCAGCGTAGAACAGGGGCAGAGCGTTGAAGCTTTCTTT.

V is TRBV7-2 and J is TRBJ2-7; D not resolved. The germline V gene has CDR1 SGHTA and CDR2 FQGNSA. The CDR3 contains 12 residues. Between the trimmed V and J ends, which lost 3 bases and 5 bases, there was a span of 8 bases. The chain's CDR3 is CASSFFGNEQYF. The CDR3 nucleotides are TGTGCCAGCAGCTTTTTCGGAAACGAGCAGTACTTC.

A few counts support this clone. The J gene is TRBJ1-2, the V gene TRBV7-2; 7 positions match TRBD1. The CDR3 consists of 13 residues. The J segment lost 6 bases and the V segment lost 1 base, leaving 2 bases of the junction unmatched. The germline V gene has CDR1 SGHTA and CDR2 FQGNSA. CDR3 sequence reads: CASSLGTGDGYTF. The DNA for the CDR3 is TGTGCCAGCAGCTTAGGAACAGGGGATGGCTACACCTTC.

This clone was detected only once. The CDR3 loop reads CASSLGAGREKLFF. The DNA of the CDR3 is TGTGCCAGCAGTTTAGGGGCAGGGAGAGAAAAACTGTTTTTT. The chain recombines TRBV27 with TRBJ1-4, with D maybe TRBD1 (5 bases). V shed 2 bases and J shed 8 bases, with 12 bases lying between them. The CDR3 covers 14 residues. The germline CDR1 and CDR2 sequences are MNHEY and SMNVEV (reference sequence).

The CDR3 DNA sequence: TGTGCCAGCAGCTTAGAGGTCAGGAGCTCTGGAAACACCATATATTTT. Translated, it gives CASSLEVRSSGNTIYF. The rearrangement joins TRBV7-6 to TRBJ1-3, with D uncertain. Trimming cost V 1 base and J 0 bases, with 10 bases left between them. In germline, CDR1 is SGHVS, CDR2 FNYEAQ. This CDR3 has 16 residues.

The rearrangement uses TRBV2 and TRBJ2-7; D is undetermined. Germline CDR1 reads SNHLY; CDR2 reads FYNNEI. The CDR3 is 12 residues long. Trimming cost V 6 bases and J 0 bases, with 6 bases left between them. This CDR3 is CASRENSYEQYF. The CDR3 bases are TGTGCCAGCAGGGAAAACTCCTACGAGCAGTACTTC.

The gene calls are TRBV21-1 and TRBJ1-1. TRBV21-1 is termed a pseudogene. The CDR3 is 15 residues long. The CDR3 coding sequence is TGTGCCAGCAGCAAAAATAGTCCTATGAACACTGAAGCTTTCTTT. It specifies CASSKNSPMNTEAFF.

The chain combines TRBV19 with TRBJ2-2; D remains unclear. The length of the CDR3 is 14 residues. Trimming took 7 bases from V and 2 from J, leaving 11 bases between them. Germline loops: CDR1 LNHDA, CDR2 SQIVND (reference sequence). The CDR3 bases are TGTGCCAGTAACAAGGACGGTAACACCGGGGAGCTGTTTTTT. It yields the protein CASNKDGNTGELFF.

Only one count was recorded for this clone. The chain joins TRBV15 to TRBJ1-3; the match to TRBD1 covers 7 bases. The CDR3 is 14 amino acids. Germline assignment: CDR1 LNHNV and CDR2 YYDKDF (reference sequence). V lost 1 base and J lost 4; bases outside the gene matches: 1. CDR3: CATSRVTGGNTIYF. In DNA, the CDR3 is TGTGCCACCAGCAGAGTGACAGGGGGAAACACCATATATTTT.

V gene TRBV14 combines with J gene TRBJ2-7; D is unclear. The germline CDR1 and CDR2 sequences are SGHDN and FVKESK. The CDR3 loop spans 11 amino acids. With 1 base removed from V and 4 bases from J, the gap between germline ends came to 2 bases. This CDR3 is CASSQVYEQYF. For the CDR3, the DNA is TGTGCCAGCAGCCAAGTGTACGAGCAGTACTTC.

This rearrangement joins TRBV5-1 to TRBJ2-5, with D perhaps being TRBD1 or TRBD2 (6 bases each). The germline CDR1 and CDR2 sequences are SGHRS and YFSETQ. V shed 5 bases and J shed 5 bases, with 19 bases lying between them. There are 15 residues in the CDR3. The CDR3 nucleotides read TGCGCCAGCAGGTGGGGGGCAGGGGTCTTGGAGACCCAGTACTTC. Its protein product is CASRWGAGVLETQYF.

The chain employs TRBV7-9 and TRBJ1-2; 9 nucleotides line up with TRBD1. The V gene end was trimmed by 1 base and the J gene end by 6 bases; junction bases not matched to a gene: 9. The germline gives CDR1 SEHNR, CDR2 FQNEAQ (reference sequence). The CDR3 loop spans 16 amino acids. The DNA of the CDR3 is TGTGCCAGCAGCTTAGGTCTATCGGACAGGGGTAATGGCTACACCTTC. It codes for CASSLGLSDRGNGYTF.

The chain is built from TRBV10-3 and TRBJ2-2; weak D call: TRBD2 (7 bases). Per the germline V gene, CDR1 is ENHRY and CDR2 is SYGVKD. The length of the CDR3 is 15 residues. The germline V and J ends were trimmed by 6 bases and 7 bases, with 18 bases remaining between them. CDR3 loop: CAIRPSGGLSGELFF. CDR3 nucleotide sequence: TGTGCCATCAGGCCGTCGGGGGGCCTCAGCGGGGAGCTGTTTTTT.

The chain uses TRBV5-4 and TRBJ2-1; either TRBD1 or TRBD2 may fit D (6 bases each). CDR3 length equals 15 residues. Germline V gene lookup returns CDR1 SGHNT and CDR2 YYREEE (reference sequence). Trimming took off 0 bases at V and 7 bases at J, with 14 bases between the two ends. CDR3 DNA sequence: TGTGCCAGCAGCTTGGGGGGGGCCGGTGGAAATGAGCAGTTCTTC. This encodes CASSLGGAGGNEQFF.

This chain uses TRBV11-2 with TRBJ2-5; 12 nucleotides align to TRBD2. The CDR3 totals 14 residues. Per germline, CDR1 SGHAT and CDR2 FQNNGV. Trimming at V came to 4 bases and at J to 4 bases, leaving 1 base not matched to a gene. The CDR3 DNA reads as TGTGCCAGCAGCTCTAGCGGGGGGGGAGAGACCCAGTACTTC. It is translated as CASSSSGGGETQYF.

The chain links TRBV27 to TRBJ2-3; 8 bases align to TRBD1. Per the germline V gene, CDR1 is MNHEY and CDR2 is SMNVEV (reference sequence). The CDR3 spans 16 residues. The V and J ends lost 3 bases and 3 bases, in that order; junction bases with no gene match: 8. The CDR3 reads CASSFGDRGETDTQYF. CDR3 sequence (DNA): TGTGCCAGCAGTTTTGGCGACAGGGGAGAGACAGATACGCAGTATTTT.

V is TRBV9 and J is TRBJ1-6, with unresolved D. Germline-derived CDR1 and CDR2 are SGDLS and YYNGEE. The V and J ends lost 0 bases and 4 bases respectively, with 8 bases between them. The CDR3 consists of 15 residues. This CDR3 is CASSVAGSYNSPLHF. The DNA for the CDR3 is TGTGCCAGCAGCGTAGCGGGGAGTTATAATTCACCCCTCCACTTT.

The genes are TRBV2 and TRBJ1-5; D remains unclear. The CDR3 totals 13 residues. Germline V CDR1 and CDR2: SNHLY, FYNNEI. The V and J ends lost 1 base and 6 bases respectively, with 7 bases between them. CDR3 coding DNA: TGTGCCAGCAGTGAAGTAAAAGCTCAGCCCCAGCATTTT. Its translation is CASSEVKAQPQHF.

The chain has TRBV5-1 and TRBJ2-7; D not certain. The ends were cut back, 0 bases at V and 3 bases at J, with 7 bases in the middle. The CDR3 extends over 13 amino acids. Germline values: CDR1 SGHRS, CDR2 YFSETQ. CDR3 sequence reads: CASSLGRNYEQYF. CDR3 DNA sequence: TGCGCCAGCAGCTTGGGACGGAACTACGAGCAGTACTTC.

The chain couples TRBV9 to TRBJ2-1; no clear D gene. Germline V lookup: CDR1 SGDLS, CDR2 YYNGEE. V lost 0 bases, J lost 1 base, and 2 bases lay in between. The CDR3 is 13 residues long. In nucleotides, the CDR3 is TGTGCCAGCAGCGTAGGATCCTACAATGAGCAGTTCTTC. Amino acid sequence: CASSVGSYNEQFF. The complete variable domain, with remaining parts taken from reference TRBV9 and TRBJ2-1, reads DSGVTQTPKHLITATGQRVTLRCSPRSGDLSVYWYQQSLDQGLQFLIQYYNGEERAKGNILERFSAQQFPDLHSELNLSSLELGDSALYFCASSVGSYNEQFFGPGTRLTVL.